A single sample is the source of the 20 T cell receptor beta chains below, sequenced in a study of cytomegalovirus exposure and HLA in healthy donors. Primers: 60 Vbeta forward and 13 Jbeta reverse. Sequenced by immunoSEQ multiplex PCR; TCRdb stores in-frame clones only, minus some. The sample holds 120,000 or so clones, more than 70% seen once. Sample: PBMCs. The receptors were sampled from a woman aged 55-70 years in good health and CMV-seropositive.

This rearrangement joins TRBV6-1 to TRBJ1-4; 7 bases are shared with TRBD1. V lost 5 bases, J lost 7 bases, and 10 bases stayed unmatched. The CDR3 has 15 residues. Looked up from germline, CDR1 is MNHNS and CDR2 is SASEGT. The CDR3 coding sequence is TGTGCCAGCAGTACAGACAGGGCCTTCCCTGAAAAACTGTTTTTT. Its protein is CASSTDRAFPEKLFF.

This chain joins TRBV5-5 and TRBJ2-7, with 8 nucleotides matching TRBD1. The V gene end was trimmed by 4 bases and the J gene end by 3 bases; junction bases not matched to a gene: 6. Germline values: CDR1 SGHKS, CDR2 YYEKEE (reference sequence). The CDR3 length is 14 residues. The CDR3 DNA follows: TGTGCCAGCAGCAAAGGACAGGGATTCTACGAGCAGTACTTC. This codes for CASSKGQGFYEQYF. Variable domain in full (rest from reference TRBV5-5 and TRBJ2-7): DAGVTQSPTHLIKTRGQQVTLRCSPISGHKSVSWYQQVLGQGPQFIFQYYEKEERGRGNFPDRFSARQFPNYSSELNVNALLLGDSALYLCASSKGQGFYEQYFGPGTRLTVT.

This chain uses TRBV27 with TRBJ2-7; D not certain. Germline V gene sequence: CDR1 MNHEY, CDR2 SMNVEV (reference sequence). This CDR3 region has 14 residues. V dropped 0 bases and J dropped 0 bases, with 6 bases sitting between them. CDR3 nucleotide sequence: TGTGCCAGCAGTTTATCTAGTGTCTCCTACGAGCAGTACTTC. It specifies CASSLSSVSYEQYF.

This clone was detected only a few times. CDR3 in amino acids: CAWSTSGLRGYTF. The CDR3 DNA follows: TGTGCCTGGAGTACCTCAGGGTTACGGGGCTACACCTTC. This chain links TRBV30 with TRBJ1-2, with D perhaps matching TRBD1 (5 bases). Trimming cost V 2 bases and J 8 bases, with 15 bases left between them. Germline CDR1 and CDR2: GTSNPN and SVGIG (reference sequence). The CDR3 runs to 13 residues.

The chain employs TRBV18 and TRBJ1-3, with 8 bases matching TRBD1. The trim removed 2 bases at V and 0 bases at J, leaving 6 bases unmatched. Germline CDR1 reads KGHSH; CDR2 reads LQKENI. The CDR3 has 17 amino acids. The CDR3 spells CASSPESGGASGNTIYF. In DNA form, the CDR3 reads TGTGCCAGCTCACCAGAGTCAGGGGGCGCCTCTGGAAACACCATATATTTT. Looking up the rest from reference TRBV18 and TRBJ1-3 gives the full variable domain: NAGVMQNPRHLVRRRGQEARLRCSPMKGHSHVYWYRQLPEEGLKFMVYLQKENIIDESGMPKERFSAEFPKEGPSILRIQQVVRGDSAAYFCASSPESGGASGNTIYFGEGSWLTVV.

A word on this clone: Mismatch with germline at one junction end may stem from a read error. The chain uses TRBV7-9 and TRBJ2-7; 7 positions agree with TRBD1. The CDR3 loop spans 14 amino acids. Germline V gene sequence: CDR1 SEHNR, CDR2 FQNEAQ (reference sequence). The CDR3, as DNA: TGTTCCAGCAGCTTAGTAGGGACAGTCTACGAGCAGTACTTC. Its protein is CSSSLVGTVYEQYF. The whole variable domain, remainder taken from reference TRBV7-9 and TRBJ2-7, is DTGVSQNPRHKITKRGQNVTFRCDPISEHNRLYWYRQTLGQGPEFLTYFQNEAQLEKSRLLSDRFSAERPKGSFSTLEIQRTEQGDSAMYLCSSSLVGTVYEQYFGPGTRLTVT.

This chain links TRBV2 with TRBJ1-3; D gene ambiguous. The CDR3 has 13 residues. Germline lookup yields CDR1 SNHLY and CDR2 FYNNEI. V was cut by 4 bases and J by 3 bases, with 7 bases left in between. As DNA, the CDR3 is TGTGCCAGCAGTGCTTTCGGTGGAAACACCATATATTTT. This translates into CASSAFGGNTIYF. Looking up the rest from reference TRBV2 and TRBJ1-3 gives the full variable domain: EPEVTQTPSHQVTQMGQEVILRCVPISNHLYFYWYRQILGQKVEFLVSFYNNEISEKSEIFDDQFSVERPDGSNFTLKIRSTKLEDSAMYFCASSAFGGNTIYFGEGSWLTVV.

The genes are TRBV5-1 and TRBJ1-3; D is ambiguous. V gave up 0 bases and J gave up 0 bases, with 7 bases separating them. CDR3 length equals 15 residues. Germline V gives CDR1 SGHRS, CDR2 YFSETQ. CDR3 region: CASSLGVSSGNTIYF. The DNA for the CDR3 is TGCGCCAGCAGCTTGGGTGTGAGCTCTGGAAACACCATATATTTT.

In DNA, the CDR3 is TGCAGCGTTAGCGGGATTTTCTACGAGCAGTACTTC. It is translated as CSVSGIFYEQYF. The rearrangement joins TRBV29-1 to TRBJ2-7; 7 nucleotides match TRBD2. The J segment lost 3 bases and the V segment lost 5 bases, leaving 4 bases of the junction unmatched. Germline-derived CDR1 and CDR2 are SQVTM and ANQGSEA. This CDR3 contains 12 residues.

CDR3 nucleotide sequence: TGTGCCAGCAGCCCTAGCGGGAGTATCTACGAGCAGTACTTC. Its translation is CASSPSGSIYEQYF. This chain joins TRBV4-2 and TRBJ2-7, with TRBD2 identical over 10 bases. V lost 4 bases, J lost 3 bases, and 3 bases stayed unmatched. The CDR3 sequence is 14 residues long. CDR1 LGHNA and CDR2 YNFKEQ come from the germline V gene.

This chain uses TRBV4-1 with TRBJ2-7, with 8 nucleotides matching TRBD2. CDR1 MGHRA and CDR2 YSYEKL come from the germline V gene. The CDR3 runs to 16 residues. Trimming at V came to 0 bases and at J to 1 base, leaving 5 bases not matched to a gene. CDR3 nucleotides: TGCGCCAGCAGCCAAGATCTGGCGGGGGGTTCCTACGAGCAGTACTTC. Its protein is CASSQDLAGGSYEQYF.

The V and J genes are TRBV27 and TRBJ2-1, with 8 bases identical to TRBD2. V lost 5 bases, J lost 6 bases, and 9 bases stayed unmatched. CDR3 length: 15 amino acids. Germline V lookup: CDR1 MNHEY, CDR2 SMNVEV (reference sequence). In nucleotides, the CDR3 is TGTGCCAGCAGTGGTACTAGCGGCCCCGCCAATGAGCAGTTCTTC. This translates into CASSGTSGPANEQFF.

The chain carries TRBV2 and TRBJ2-5; D possibly corresponds to TRBD2 (5 bases). The CDR3 contains 13 residues. In germline, CDR1 is SNHLY, CDR2 FYNNEI. V was clipped by 8 bases and J by 2 bases, with 12 bases between them. The CDR3 loop reads CASGYTGQETQYF. CDR3 nucleotide sequence: TGTGCCAGCGGTTACACGGGGCAAGAGACCCAGTACTTC. Looking up the rest from reference TRBV2 and TRBJ2-5 gives the full variable domain: EPEVTQTPSHQVTQMGQEVILRCVPISNHLYFYWYRQILGQKVEFLVSFYNNEISEKSEIFDDQFSVERPDGSNFTLKIRSTKLEDSAMYFCASGYTGQETQYFGPGTRLLVL.

The genes are TRBV7-9 and TRBJ1-1; the D is unclear. Trimming stripped 5 bases from V and 5 bases from J, with 15 bases between. The CDR3 is 14 amino acids. CDR1 and CDR2 from the germline V gene are SEHNR and FQNEAQ (reference sequence). This CDR3 is CASSPSSGPTEAFF. CDR3 nucleotides: TGTGCCAGCAGCCCGAGTTCTGGGCCGACTGAAGCTTTCTTT.

This chain links TRBV11-3 with TRBJ2-3; 8 nucleotides agree with TRBD1. The CDR3 has 13 residues. V was pared by 4 bases and J by 10 bases, with 7 bases of the junction left unmatched. Germline V gives CDR1 SGHNT, CDR2 YENEEA. CDR3 sequence (DNA): TGTGCCAGCAGCTCTAAGACAGGGGAAGCGCAGTATTTT. Translated, it gives CASSSKTGEAQYF.

The chain couples TRBV20-1 to TRBJ2-2; D remains unclear. The CDR3 consists of 11 residues. Germline CDR1 is DFQATT and CDR2 is SNEGSKA (reference sequence). Trimming stripped 2 bases from V and 7 bases from J, with 5 bases between. Here the CDR3 DNA reads TGCAGTGCTAGATGGCTCGGGGAGCTGTTTTTT. Its protein product is CSARWLGELFF.

This chain links TRBV9 with TRBJ1-6; D remains ambiguous. The CDR3 sequence is 15 residues long. Trimming shortened V by 0 bases and J by 8 bases, and 12 bases separated the two germline ends. Germline CDR1 and CDR2: SGDLS and YYNGEE. In DNA form, the CDR3 reads TGTGCCAGCAGCGTAGCGCCGGATAGCGATTCACCCCTCCACTTT. Translated: CASSVAPDSDSPLHF.

V and J are TRBV18 and TRBJ1-2; 8 bases line up with TRBD1. The CDR3 is made up of 14 amino acids. Per the germline V gene, CDR1 is KGHSH and CDR2 is LQKENI. The V and J ends lost 1 base and 7 bases, in that order; junction bases with no gene match: 5. In DNA form, the CDR3 reads TGTGCCAGCTCACCACTGGGACAGGAAAGTGGCTACACCTTC. It translates to CASSPLGQESGYTF.

The chain joins TRBV12-5 to TRBJ2-1; the match to TRBD2 covers 9 bases. The CDR3 contains 16 residues. Germline loops: CDR1 LGHNT, CDR2 FRNRAP. The V segment lost 6 bases and the J segment 3 bases; nucleotides outside the gene matches: 9. The CDR3 DNA is TGTGCTAGTGGCTTGACTAGCGGTGGCGTCTACAATGAGCAGTTCTTC. It codes for CASGLTSGGVYNEQFF.

By sample fraction, this clone is large. The rearrangement links TRBV7-9 to TRBJ2-4, with no clear D. CDR1 is SEHNR and CDR2 is FQNEAQ in the germline V gene (reference sequence). This CDR3 is 15 amino acids long. V was shortened by 2 bases and J by 0 bases, with 8 bases between the two germline ends. The DNA of the CDR3 is TGTGCCAGCAGCTTACCTAAACTAGCCAAAAACATTCAGTACTTC. Translation gives CASSLPKLAKNIQYF.